This T cell receptor beta chain appears in the sequencing data of a study of CD4 T cells in relation to SARS-CoV-2 and coronaviruses (dated by TCRdb to the early 2020s). Looking at the study overall: Using patient-derived lymphoblastoid cell lines, the shared crossreactive spike epitopes were mapped to their HLA restriction. The Adaptive Biotechnologies TCR-sequencing kit was used to sequence samples from a few pre-COVID donors and the naive versus memory experiments, while other data came from Illumina-based sequencing. Expansion assays from other donors in the study were sequenced with a different, Illumina-based TCR-beta assay. At the level of individual TCR clonotypes, the study evaluated whether memory CD4+ T cells crossreact between the spike proteins of SARS-CoV-2 and those of common cold coronaviruses.

CD4+ T cells from unexposed donors were collected before the COVID-19 pandemic (2011-2018). To separate naive from memory CD4+ T cells, cryopreserved PBMCs first underwent CD4 enrichment and then EasySep naive CD4+ T cell enrichment. Leukapheresis product for the unexposed donors was purchased commercially. PBMCs were isolated from leukapheresis product or whole blood by Ficoll-Paque PLUS gradient centrifugation. PBMCs were either cryopreserved at -140°C or used fresh in the expansion assay. The QIAamp Micro DNA Kit was used to extract genomic DNA from the CD4+ T cells. Its CDR3 holds 19 amino acids, cysteine through phenylalanine. Kept here is only the CDR3 DNA, which spans 57 bases and is read in frame from base 1. In the germline V gene (reference sequence), CDR1 corresponds to PRHDT and CDR2 to FYEKMQ. Ends trimmed: V by 5 bases, J by 2 bases; bases unmatched to a gene: 18. Points the paper makes about the study in general: Pre-pandemic and post-infection samples were not both contributed by any donor, so tracing of the source of pre-existing responses was limited. Compared with monoreactive clones, crossreactive clones had significantly weaker SARS-CoV-2-driven expansion, a result consistent with antigenic imprinting. Memory CD4+ clonotypes crossrecognizing SARS-CoV-2 and at least one common cold coronavirus spike were found in around 65% of donors. Sequencing of naive versus memory cells indicated that the assay detects memory recall responses, not primary responses primed during culture. Since the crossreactivity analysis centred on spike protein, crossreactivity against other viral proteins was not assessed. Small numbers of patients and of tested TCRs limited the study.

DNA from uncultured naive and memory CD4+ T cells underwent immunoSEQ TCR-beta sequencing at deep resolution. In the paper's pipeline: During preprocessing, nonproductive sequences were discarded, as were any CDR3s that did not begin with C, did not end with F or W, or were shorter than 7 amino acids. Cultured and uncultured naive and memory CD4+ repertoires were searched for CDR3s previously identified as spike- and CEF-reactive. CDR3 homology was quantified as pairwise Levenshtein distance, calculated with the stringdist R package after three terminal residues were trimmed from each end. TCRdb mirrors the immuneACCESS table, restricted to in-frame sequences. Some clones are absent from its copies; in checked studies, under half trace to an unresolved V gene, and the reason for the others is unknown. V and J calls and clone size are as listed in that table; D and trimming were resolved from the DNA. This sample gives about 65,000 clones in total; 87% of them show up just once. 1.6% of the sample belongs to the ten largest clones.

About this clone: Its antigen specificity is not known. No clone much larger than this one lies a single base away; base qualities are absent.

The rearranged chain carries TRBV13 and TRBJ2-7, with 10 junctional bases fitting TRBD2. Material for sequencing was memory CD4+ T cells from PBMCs. Explained via the paper, the cell subset or site label denotes: memory (non-naive) CD4+ T cells. This sequence originates from a human donor in good health. This receptor carries the CDR3 CASSLSRLAGGEGAYEQYF. DNA sequence: TGTGCCAGCAGCCTCTCCAGACTAGCGGGCGGGGAAGGGGCCTACGAGCAGTACTTC.